Below, 2 T cell receptor beta chains from the same sample are listed, as sequenced in a study of shared clonotypes between healthy human individuals. The assay was immunoSEQ multiplex PCR, and TCRdb's table has in-frame clones only and misses some. This table has approximately 500,000 clones, approximately 79% appearing once. Specimen: PBMCs. The receptors derive from a woman between 40 and 55 years old in good health. Some clones in this sample may be carry-over from other donors' samples.

The genes are TRBV2 and TRBJ2-5; 9 nucleotides align to TRBD1. Germline V lookup: CDR1 SNHLY, CDR2 FYNNEI. V dropped 6 bases and J dropped 1; count of bases not matched to a gene: 6. This CDR3 is built from 15 residues. The CDR3 sequence is CASSRDRGGQETQYF. The CDR3 DNA follows: TGTGCCAGCAGCCGAGACAGGGGGGGCCAAGAGACCCAGTACTTC.

The rearrangement joins TRBV19 to TRBJ2-1, with D possibly TRBD1 on 5 matching bases. CDR1 and CDR2 (germline): LNHDA, SQIVND (reference sequence). V lost 7 bases and J 4 bases, leaving 5 bases between the germline ends. The CDR3 covers 11 residues. CDR3 sequence (DNA): TGTGCCAGTAAGGGGTACAATGAGCAGTTCTTC. It is translated as CASKGYNEQFF.